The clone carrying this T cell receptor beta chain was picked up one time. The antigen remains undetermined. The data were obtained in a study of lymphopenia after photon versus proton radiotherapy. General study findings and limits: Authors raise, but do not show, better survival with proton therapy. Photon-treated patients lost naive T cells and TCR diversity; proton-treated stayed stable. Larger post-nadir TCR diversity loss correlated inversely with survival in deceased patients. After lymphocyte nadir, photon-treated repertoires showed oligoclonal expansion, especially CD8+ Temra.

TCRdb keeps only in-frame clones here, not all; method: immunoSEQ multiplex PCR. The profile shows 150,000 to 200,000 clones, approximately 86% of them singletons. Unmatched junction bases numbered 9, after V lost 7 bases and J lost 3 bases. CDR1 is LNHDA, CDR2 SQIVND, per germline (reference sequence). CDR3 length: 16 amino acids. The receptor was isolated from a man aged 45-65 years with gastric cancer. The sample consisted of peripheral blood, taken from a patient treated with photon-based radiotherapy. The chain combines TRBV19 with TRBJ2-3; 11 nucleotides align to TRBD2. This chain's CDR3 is CASTTSGLAATDTQYF. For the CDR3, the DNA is TGTGCCAGTACAACCTCGGGACTAGCGGCTACAGATACGCAGTATTTT.